This T cell receptor (beta chain) emerged from a study of blood T cell repertoires in COVID-19. The germline gives CDR1 KGHSH, CDR2 LQKENI. This CDR3 region has 18 residues. Trimming took 2 bases from V and 0 from J; bases not matched to a gene: 6. TCRdb keeps only in-frame clones here, not all; method: immunoSEQ multiplex PCR. The table records 150,000 to 200,000 clones, around 76% of them present only once. The receptor was derived from a woman in her fifties or sixties with acute COVID-19. V and J are TRBV18 and TRBJ2-6, with TRBD1 identical over 8 bases. Sequencing was carried out using PBMCs or T cells enriched from blood (not recorded which). CDR3 nucleotides: TGTGCCAGCTCACCAGGGACAGGACGGACCTCTGGGGCCAACGTCCTGACTTTC. Its translation: CASSPGTGRTSGANVLTF.